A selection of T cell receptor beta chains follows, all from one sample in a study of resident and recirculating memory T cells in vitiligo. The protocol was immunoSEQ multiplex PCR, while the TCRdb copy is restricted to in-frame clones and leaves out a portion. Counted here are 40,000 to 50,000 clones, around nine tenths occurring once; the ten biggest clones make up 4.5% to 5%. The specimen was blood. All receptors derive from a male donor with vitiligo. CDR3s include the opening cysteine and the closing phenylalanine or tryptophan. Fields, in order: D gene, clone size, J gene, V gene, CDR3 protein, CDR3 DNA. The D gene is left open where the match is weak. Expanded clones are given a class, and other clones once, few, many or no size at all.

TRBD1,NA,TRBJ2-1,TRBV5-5,CASSQGTGRGAYNEQFF,TGTGCCAGCAGCCAAGGGACAGGGAGAGGAGCCTACAATGAGCAGTTCTTC
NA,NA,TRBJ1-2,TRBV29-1,CAGLHDDRIYGYTF,TGCGCCGGATTGCACGATGACAGAATATATGGCTACACCTTC
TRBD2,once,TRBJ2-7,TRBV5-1,CASSSNVAGGTYEQYF,TGCGCCAGCAGCTCAAACGTAGCGGGGGGGACCTACGAGCAGTACTTC
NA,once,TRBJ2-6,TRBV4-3,CASSQDLSSGANVLTF,TGCGCCAGCAGCCAAGATCTGTCCTCTGGGGCCAACGTCCTGACTTTC
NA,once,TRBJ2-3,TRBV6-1,CASSELSSSTDTQYF,TGTGCCAGCAGTGAACTTAGCAGTAGCACAGATACGCAGTATTTT
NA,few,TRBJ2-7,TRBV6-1,CASSSLPGRVKYF,TGTGCCAGCAGCTCGCTTCCCGGGCGGGTCAAGTACTTC
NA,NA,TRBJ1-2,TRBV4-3,CASSPHGRGGGYTF,TGCGCCAGCAGCCCCCATGGGAGGGGAGGAGGCTACACCTTC
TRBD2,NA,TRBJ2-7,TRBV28,CASGLGGEMIHEQYF,TGTGCCAGCGGACTCGGGGGGGAGATGATCCACGAGCAGTACTTC
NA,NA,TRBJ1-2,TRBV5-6,CASSSYRATGYTF,TGTGCCAGCAGCTCGTACAGGGCAACTGGCTACACCTTC
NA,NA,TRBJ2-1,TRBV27,CASSFRIEGGRYNEQFF,TGTGCCAGCAGTTTCCGAATCGAGGGGGGGCGGTACAATGAGCAGTTCTTC